The clone carrying this T cell receptor (beta chain) occurred once. The sample originates from a study of blood T cells in healthy people across ages. A sample-barcoded 5' primer and a J-beta primer mix were used in a second PCR of roughly 6 to 12 cycles. TCRdb itself ran the 5' RACE reads through MiXCR, one entry per CDR3 protein. The sample records hundreds of thousands of distinct CDR3 sequences, roughly 49% being singletons. The sequencing sample was made of blood. The TCR was taken from a woman aged 55-69 years in good health.

The CDR3 bases are TGCAGTGCTAGAGACCCCCTAGCGGGGAATGAGCAGTTCTTC. Encoded protein: CSARDPLAGNEQFF. The chain uses TRBV20-1 and TRBJ2-1; the match to TRBD2 covers 9 bases. The CDR3 extends over 14 amino acids. J gave up 7 bases and V 0 bases, and 4 bases lay outside the gene matches. Germline-derived CDR1 and CDR2 are DFQATT and SNEGSKA (reference sequence).